These 24 T cell receptor beta chains were all obtained from the same sample, sequenced in a study of T cell repertoires in cytomegalovirus infection. TCRdb itself ran the reads through MiXCR, one entry per CDR3 protein. The repertoire has just under 550,000 distinct CDR3 sequences, about 25% of them found once; the top ten carry around 14%. Sequenced material: PBMCs. These receptors came from a human donor in good health (CMV status not recorded). Some clones in this sample may be carry-over from other donors' samples.

The table lists this clonotype with a few counts. V gene TRBV5-5 combines with J gene TRBJ1-5, with D hard to call. The V gene's germline CDR1 is SGHKS and CDR2 YYEKEE (reference sequence). V was clipped by 4 bases and J by 2 bases, with 13 bases between them. This CDR3 has 15 amino acids. This CDR3 is CASSPDGQGNQPQHF. The CDR3 DNA follows: TGTGCCAGCAGCCCCGACGGTCAAGGCAATCAGCCCCAGCATTTT.

J is TRBJ2-4 and V is TRBV29-1, with 14 positions matching TRBD2. Germline V CDR1 and CDR2: SQVTM, ANQGSEA. This CDR3 comprises 16 residues. The trim removed 5 bases at V and 2 bases at J, leaving 5 bases unmatched. CDR3 amino acids: CSVKGLAGDPKNIQYF. DNA for the CDR3: TGCAGCGTTAAGGGACTAGCGGGAGACCCCAAAAACATTCAGTACTTC.

Only a few counts were recorded for this clonotype. The chain has TRBV28 and TRBJ1-1; D gene ambiguous. This CDR3 region has 14 residues. CDR1 MDHEN and CDR2 SYDVKM come from the germline V gene. Trimming removed 5 bases at V and 0 bases at J, with 10 bases between. Here the CDR3 reads CASSQTTVNTEAFF. CDR3 coding DNA: TGTGCCAGCAGTCAAACAACGGTGAACACTGAAGCTTTCTTT.

This clonotype was seen more than once but under ten times. V gene TRBV7-6 combines with J gene TRBJ2-7; unclear D gene. The CDR3 spans 14 residues. Germline loops: CDR1 SGHVS, CDR2 FNYEAQ. The V gene lost 1 base and the J gene lost 0 bases, with 7 bases spanning the gap. In nucleotides, the CDR3 is TGTGCCAGCAGCTTAGAGGCACACTCCTACGAGCAGTACTTC. Amino acid sequence: CASSLEAHSYEQYF. The full variable domain, with the rest looked up from reference TRBV7-6 and TRBJ2-7, is GAGVSQSPRYKVTKRGQDVALRCDPISGHVSLYWYRQALGQGPEFLTYFNYEAQQDKSGLPNDRFSAERPEGSISTLTIQRTEQRDSAMYRCASSLEAHSYEQYFGPGTRLTVT.

This clonotype was counted many times. The chain joins TRBV7-2 to TRBJ1-4; 7 nucleotides line up with TRBD1. The CDR3 has 16 residues. CDR1 is SGHTA, CDR2 FQGNSA, per germline. Trimming took 5 bases from V and 7 from J; bases not matched to a gene: 13. The CDR3 bases are TGTGCCAGCAGCCCGATCTCAGGGGCAGGGGGTGAAAAACTGTTTTTT. This encodes CASSPISGAGGEKLFF.

This clonotype has just a few counts. The rearrangement links TRBV5-1 to TRBJ2-7; 11 bases agree with TRBD2. Germline V gene sequence: CDR1 SGHRS, CDR2 YFSETQ. Trimming at V came to 4 bases and at J to 6 bases, leaving 6 bases not matched to a gene. The CDR3 totals 14 residues. The CDR3: CASSPTSGSLEQYF. The CDR3 DNA reads as TGCGCCAGCAGCCCAACTAGCGGGAGCCTCGAGCAGTACTTC.

The V gene is TRBV20-1, the J gene TRBJ2-2, with 7 bases lining up with TRBD1. The V gene end was trimmed by 0 bases and the J gene end by 5 bases; junction bases not matched to a gene: 12. CDR1 and CDR2 (germline): DFQATT, SNEGSKA (reference sequence). The CDR3 extends over 17 amino acids. CDR3 region: CSAREPVDRVRTGELFF. CDR3 nucleotide sequence: TGCAGTGCTAGAGAGCCCGTCGACAGGGTTAGAACCGGGGAGCTGTTTTTT.

As for this clonotype: A read error may account for a junction end that differs from germline. The chain couples TRBV6-2 or TRBV6-3 to TRBJ1-4; D remains ambiguous. This CDR3 contains 17 residues. The germline gives CDR1 MNHEY, CDR2 SVGEGT. The CDR3 sequence: CARSYSMSPTTNEKLFF. In nucleotides, the CDR3 is TGTGCCAGGAGTTACTCGATGTCCCCGACAACTAATGAAAAACTGTTTTTT.

This clonotype has more than one count but fewer than ten. V gene TRBV24-1 combines with J gene TRBJ2-1; D remains unclear. The V gene's germline CDR1 is KGHDR and CDR2 SFDVKD. V was cut by 6 bases and J by 8 bases, with 10 bases left in between. CDR3 length: 12 residues. The CDR3 region has the DNA TGTGCCACCAGTCATCGTGTCGATGAGCAGTTCTTC. Protein product: CATSHRVDEQFF.

This clonotype has a count of ten or more. The chain is built from TRBV7-6 and TRBJ2-1; TRBD2 agrees at 9 bases. CDR1 SGHVS and CDR2 FNYEAQ come from the germline V gene. The trim removed 5 bases at V and 9 bases at J, leaving 8 bases unmatched. This CDR3 has 14 residues. In DNA form, the CDR3 reads TGTGCCAGCAGCCATTCTAGCGGGATAAGTGAGCAGTTCTTC. It translates to CASSHSSGISEQFF.

This clonotype has at least ten counts. This chain connects TRBV6-5 to TRBJ2-7; unclear D gene. This CDR3 has 15 amino acids. V lost 5 bases to trimming and J lost 1 base, with 15 bases between them. CDR1 is MNHEY and CDR2 is SVGAGI in the germline V gene. This CDR3 reads CASSPTTLLSYEQYF. In DNA, the CDR3 is TGTGCCAGCAGTCCAACAACGTTACTTTCCTACGAGCAGTACTTC.

In this sample, this clonotype turned up many times. This chain joins TRBV7-8 and TRBJ1-1; TRBD1 might be the D (5 bases). The CDR3 is made up of 15 amino acids. V was trimmed by 5 bases and J by 1 base, leaving 14 bases between them. Per germline, CDR1 SGHVS and CDR2 FQNEAQ. The CDR3 sequence is CASSKTDRGNTEAFF. The CDR3 DNA reads TGTGCCAGCAGCAAAACCGACAGAGGGAACACTGAAGCTTTCTTT.

This clonotype came up a few times. The V gene is TRBV19, the J gene TRBJ2-1; no clear D. The V end was cut by 3 bases, the J end by 6 bases, with 12 bases between. Germline V lookup: CDR1 LNHDA, CDR2 SQIVND (reference sequence). The CDR3 is 14 residues long. For the CDR3, the DNA is TGTGCCAGTAGTATTAATTGGGGTCTCAATGAGCAGTTCTTC. It encodes CASSINWGLNEQFF.

This clonotype was counted ten times or more. The V gene is TRBV7-6, the J gene TRBJ2-1, with TRBD1 identical over 10 bases. V lost 4 bases and J lost 5; bases outside the gene matches: 8. Germline CDR1 reads SGHVS; CDR2 reads FNYEAQ. This CDR3 has 16 residues. CDR3 sequence (DNA): TGTGCCAGCAGCTATGACAGGGGGCGGCCGGACAATGAGCAGTTCTTC. This codes for CASSYDRGRPDNEQFF. Looking up the rest from reference TRBV7-6 and TRBJ2-1 gives the full variable domain: GAGVSQSPRYKVTKRGQDVALRCDPISGHVSLYWYRQALGQGPEFLTYFNYEAQQDKSGLPNDRFSAERPEGSISTLTIQRTEQRDSAMYRCASSYDRGRPDNEQFFGPGTRLTVL.

This chain uses TRBV9 with TRBJ1-1; D uncertain. In germline, CDR1 is SGDLS, CDR2 YYNGEE. The V gene lost 5 bases and the J gene lost 8 bases, with 28 bases spanning the gap. The CDR3 spans 17 residues. The CDR3 spells CASSQTAYPRTESEAFF. The CDR3 nucleotides are TGTGCCAGCAGTCAAACAGCCTACCCTAGAACCGAGTCAGAAGCTTTCTTT.

This clonotype was detected a few times. The V gene is TRBV7-6, the J gene TRBJ2-1; 7 nucleotides align to TRBD2. The germline V gene encodes CDR1 SGHVS and CDR2 FNYEAQ. With V trimmed by 5 bases and J by 4 bases, 8 bases remained unmatched. The CDR3 has 15 amino acids. The CDR3 nucleotides are TGTGCCAGCAGCCTGATGGGGGAGGGATACAATGAGCAGTTCTTC. It is translated as CASSLMGEGYNEQFF.

This clonotype was counted many times. V is TRBV7-2 and J is TRBJ2-1; 8 bases match TRBD2. Looked up from germline, CDR1 is SGHTA and CDR2 is FQGNSA. The CDR3 covers 20 residues. V lost 4 bases, J lost 0 bases, and 17 bases stayed unmatched. In DNA, the CDR3 is TGTGCCAGCAGCTCTCCCCTAGCGGGTAGGACCATAAGCTCCTACAATGAGCAGTTCTTC. Protein sequence: CASSSPLAGRTISSYNEQFF.

The chain joins TRBV5-1 to TRBJ1-1; 8 nucleotides align to TRBD1. With V trimmed by 2 bases and J by 8 bases, 2 bases remained unmatched. The CDR3 has 12 residues. Germline assignment: CDR1 SGHRS and CDR2 YFSETQ. CDR3 coding DNA: TGCGCCAGCAGCTTAAGGGACAGGGAAGCTTTCTTT. Protein product: CASSLRDREAFF.

This rearrangement joins TRBV27 to TRBJ1-1, with a weak D call TRBD1 (6 bases). CDR1 is MNHEY, CDR2 SMNVEV, per germline (reference sequence). This CDR3 spans 14 amino acids. Trimming stripped 6 bases from V and 10 bases from J, with 21 bases between. The CDR3 nucleotides are TGTGCCAGCAGCCTAAAACAGGGTCTAGGGGGAGCTTTCTTT. Protein sequence: CASSLKQGLGGAFF.

The genes are TRBV29-1 and TRBJ1-3; a weak D match, TRBD1 (6 bases). Trimming pared 6 bases from V and 0 bases from J, leaving 15 bases between. The V gene's germline CDR1 is SQVTM and CDR2 ANQGSEA. The CDR3 length is 15 residues. CDR3 in amino acids: CSVGYGQSSGNTIYF. In DNA, the CDR3 is TGCAGCGTCGGGTATGGACAGAGCTCTGGAAACACCATATATTTT.

This clonotype turned up a few times. The chain joins TRBV4-1 to TRBJ2-7, with D possibly matching TRBD1 (5 bases). This CDR3 is 13 amino acids long. V was cut by 0 bases and J by 3 bases, with 6 bases left in between. CDR1 MGHRA and CDR2 YSYEKL come from the germline V gene. The CDR3 here is CASSQEQDYEQYF. For the CDR3, the DNA is TGCGCCAGCAGCCAAGAACAGGACTACGAGCAGTACTTC.

The chain links TRBV5-1 to TRBJ2-7, with a weak D call TRBD2 (6 bases). CDR1 is SGHRS, CDR2 YFSETQ, per germline. The V end lost 5 bases, the J end lost 9 bases, and 21 bases lay between the germline ends. The CDR3 is made up of 14 amino acids. The chain's CDR3 is CASSEPGLGTGQYF. The CDR3 DNA sequence: TGCGCCAGCAGTGAACCGGGACTCGGGACCGGGCAGTACTTC.

This clonotype has ten or more counts. The J gene is TRBJ1-3, the V gene TRBV7-2, with no clear D. The CDR3 is 14 amino acids. Germline CDR1 SGHTA, CDR2 FQGNSA. The V end lost 5 bases, the J end lost 1 base, and 9 bases lay between the germline ends. As DNA, the CDR3 is TGTGCCAGCAGCAATACCTGGTCTGGAAACACCATATATTTT. This codes for CASSNTWSGNTIYF.

There are a few counts of this clonotype. The chain recombines TRBV2 with TRBJ2-2, with no clear D. V was clipped by 5 bases and J by 3 bases, with 13 bases between them. The germline V gene encodes CDR1 SNHLY and CDR2 FYNNEI. CDR3 length: 15 amino acids. The chain's CDR3 is CASSLIGDYTGELFF. In DNA form, the CDR3 reads TGTGCCAGCAGTCTAATCGGAGATTACACCGGGGAGCTGTTTTTT.